What follows describes a single T cell receptor (beta chain). What it recognizes is unknown. TCR beta CDR3 sequences were amplified from RNA transcripts. TCR CDR3 regions were first amplified by RT-PCR with HTBI primers. TCRdb used MiXCR to reprocess the multiplex PCR reads, holding one entry per CDR3 protein. This sample has more than 550,000 distinct CDR3 sequences, with 45% found just once. Patients were excluded because of uncontrolled infection, other autoimmune disease, pregnancy or lactation. The data belong to a study of T cells in Graves' hyperthyroidism and ophthalmopathy. Findings and caveats of the study: Blood samples included most of the expanded thyroid clonotypes exceeding 0.001.

The CDR3 length is 14 residues. V was shortened by 8 bases and J by 7 bases, with 17 bases between the two germline ends. Germline V gives CDR1 ENHRY, CDR2 SYGVKD. The source material was peripheral blood or thyroid tissue (not recorded which). The chain uses TRBV10-3 and TRBJ1-4; D is unresolved. The receptor was derived from an adult man with Graves' disease, either hyperthyroidism or ophthalmopathy (not recorded which). CDR3 region: CAIQSGGNTEKLFF. CDR3 sequence (DNA): TGTGCCATCCAATCGGGAGGGAACACTGAAAAACTGTTTTTT.